This T cell receptor beta chain was recovered during a study of blood T cell repertoires in COVID-19. Whole-study context: In each case, the material was cDNA or gDNA derived from T cells, B-cell-depleted T cells, or PBMCs.

Germline-derived CDR1 and CDR2 are SGHRS and YFSETQ. This CDR3 is built from 16 residues. V was clipped by 3 bases and J by 1 base, with 16 bases between them. Assay used: immunoSEQ multiplex PCR; TCRdb lists only in-frame clones, some missing. In the table there are approximately 94,000 clones, approximately 86% of which are singletons. This receptor was obtained from a woman in her seventies with acute or convalescent COVID-19. The chain couples TRBV5-1 to TRBJ2-5; weak D call: TRBD2 (6 bases). Sequencing was carried out using peripheral blood. Here the CDR3 DNA reads TGCGCCAGCAGCTCCCCGGGGAGGCTGAGCCAAGAGACCCAGTACTTC. Protein: CASSSPGRLSQETQYF.